This T cell receptor (beta chain) was sequenced during a study of shared clonotypes between healthy human individuals. The assay was immunoSEQ multiplex PCR, and TCRdb's table has in-frame clones only and misses some. The sample comprises approximately 2.5 million clones, roughly 93% of which are singletons, and 0.36% rests with the top ten. This clonotype originated in a young man in good health. Some clones in this sample may be carry-over from other donors' samples. The specimen was naive CD4+ T cells from PBMCs. Subset reported: CD45RA+ positively selected.

The CDR3 coding sequence is TGTGCCAGCAGGGGGACTAGCGGACGAGAGACCCAGTACTTC. This translates into CASRGTSGRETQYF. This chain joins TRBV27 and TRBJ2-5, with TRBD2 matching over 11 bases. Trimming removed 6 bases from V and 4 bases from J; junction bases left unmatched: 4. CDR1 and CDR2 (germline): MNHEY, SMNVEV (reference sequence). The CDR3 covers 14 residues.